Following are 16 T cell receptor beta chains from one sample sequenced in a study of regulatory T cells in long-lasting Graves disease. Specified time point: persistent/refractory GD, antithyroid drugs over 5 years with positive TRAb. PBMC-derived RNA was used for the TCR library. Arm-PCR of CDR3 regions and iRepertoire HTBI primers were the basis on which TCR beta libraries were built. TCRdb processed the multiplex PCR reads anew with MiXCR; each CDR3 protein has one entry. The sample lists 430,000 or so distinct CDR3 sequences, roughly 23% occurring once. The sample in question was peripheral blood mononuclear cells (PBMCs), obtained when the disease was refractory, from a patient treated with antithyroid drugs. These receptors came from a female donor with Graves disease.

Regarding this clonotype: The junction does not match germline at one end; this may be a read error. The J gene is TRBJ2-6, the V gene TRBV2, with a possible D match to TRBD1 (6 bases). From germline, CDR1 is SNHLY and CDR2 FYNNEI. The CDR3 is made up of 15 amino acids. CDR3: CASTDRSAGADVLTF. The CDR3 coding sequence is TGTGCCAGCACCGACAGGTCAGCTGGGGCCGACGTCCTGACTTTC.

This clonotype was detected ten times or more. This rearrangement joins TRBV6-1 to TRBJ1-2, with 7 nucleotides matching TRBD1. The CDR3 length is 15 residues. Looked up from germline, CDR1 is MNHNS and CDR2 is SASEGT. The V segment lost 5 bases and the J segment 0 bases; nucleotides outside the gene matches: 6. The CDR3 DNA sequence: TGTGCCAGCAGTCCCCTCGACAGGGCTAACTATGGCTACACCTTC. The encoded protein is CASSPLDRANYGYTF.

This clonotype came up once. The chain links TRBV4-1 to TRBJ2-5; D not resolved. Germline CDR1 reads MGHRA; CDR2 reads YSYEKL. The length of the CDR3 is 15 residues. V lost 4 bases, J lost 0 bases, and 12 bases lay in between. The CDR3 loop reads CASSPFLGHQETQYF. In nucleotides, the CDR3 is TGCGCCAGCAGCCCGTTCTTGGGCCACCAAGAGACCCAGTACTTC.

There are many counts of this clonotype. J is TRBJ2-2 and V is TRBV7-2; D might be TRBD2 (5 bases). V was clipped by 1 base and J by 7 bases, with 10 bases between them. This CDR3 has 14 residues. Germline V gene sequence: CDR1 SGHTA, CDR2 FQGNSA. CDR3 nucleotides: TGTGCCAGCAGCTTAGAACTAGTAGGCGGGGAGCTGTTTTTT. The encoded protein is CASSLELVGGELFF.

In this sample, this clonotype turned up a few times. The chain joins TRBV5-1 to TRBJ2-7; 12 nucleotides line up with TRBD2. Losses at the gene ends were 2 bases for V and 5 bases for J; bases not matched to a gene: 5. The CDR3 is made up of 15 amino acids. CDR1 is SGHRS, CDR2 YFSETQ, per germline. The CDR3 coding sequence is TGCGCCAGCAGCTTACTAGCGGGAGGAGTTAACGAGCAGTACTTC. Protein sequence: CASSLLAGGVNEQYF. Based on the CDR3 plus reference TRBV5-1 and TRBJ2-7, the full variable domain is KAGVTQTPRYLIKTRGQQVTLSCSPISGHRSVSWYQQTPGQGLQFLFEYFSETQRNKGNFPGRFSGRQFSNSRSEMNVSTLELGDSALYLCASSLLAGGVNEQYFGPGTRLTVT.

The table lists this clonotype with many counts. This chain joins TRBV3-1 and TRBJ2-7, with unresolved D. Deletions cut 1 base from V and 0 bases from J, with 10 bases between. The CDR3 contains 15 residues. Per germline, CDR1 LGHDT and CDR2 YNNKEL (reference sequence). The DNA for the CDR3 is TGTGCCAGCAGCCAAGCATTGTTGAGCTCCTACGAGCAGTACTTC. The encoded protein is CASSQALLSSYEQYF.

This clonotype has at least ten counts. The chain carries TRBV5-6 and TRBJ1-4; D not certain. In germline, CDR1 is SGHDT, CDR2 YYEEEE. The CDR3 is 14 residues long. Trimming stripped 7 bases from V and 0 bases from J, with 10 bases between. The CDR3 reads CASSSWATNEKLFF. Written as DNA, the CDR3 is TGTGCCAGCTCCTCATGGGCAACTAATGAAAAACTGTTTTTT.

This sequence joins TRBV10-3 and TRBJ2-2; 11 bases line up with TRBD2. The V and J ends lost 9 bases and 4 bases, in that order; junction bases with no gene match: 1. The CDR3 length is 13 residues. Per the germline V gene, CDR1 is ENHRY and CDR2 is SYGVKD. CDR3: CAIGTSGTGELFF. DNA of the CDR3: TGTGCCATTGGGACTAGCGGCACCGGGGAGCTGTTTTTT.

In its sample, this clonotype was seen many times. V and J are TRBV28 and TRBJ2-2; no clear D. The CDR3 has 13 residues. Trimming pared 8 bases from V and 2 bases from J, leaving 9 bases between. Germline CDR1 and CDR2: MDHEN and SYDVKM. This chain's CDR3 is CASQTSNTGELFF. CDR3 nucleotides: TGTGCCAGCCAAACATCTAACACCGGGGAGCTGTTTTTT.

A remark on this clonotype: Being one base from a much bigger clone, this may be a read error. The chain couples TRBV5-1 to TRBJ2-7; possibly TRBD2 for D (5 bases). V was trimmed by 10 bases and J by 4 bases, leaving 21 bases between them. The germline V gene has CDR1 SGHRS and CDR2 YFSETQ. The CDR3 consists of 14 residues. The CDR3 DNA reads TGCGCCGGCGCTGCGGAGGACCTTTTTTACGAGCAGTACTTC. Translation gives CAGAAEDLFYEQYF.

There are a few counts of this clonotype. J is TRBJ2-2 and V is TRBV9; 8 bases match TRBD2. The J segment lost 0 bases and the V segment lost 3 bases, leaving 4 bases of the junction unmatched. Germline V gene data show CDR1 as SGDLS and CDR2 as YYNGEE. CDR3 length equals 16 residues. CDR3 nucleotides: TGTGCCAGCAGCGGGAATAGCGGGGCGAACACCGGGGAGCTGTTTTTT. Translating it yields CASSGNSGANTGELFF.

This clonotype has a count of ten or more. The rearrangement links TRBV27 to TRBJ2-7, with a weak D call TRBD2 (6 bases). The CDR3 has 14 residues. The ends were cut back, 5 bases at V and 5 bases at J, with 16 bases in the middle. Germline V gene data show CDR1 as MNHEY and CDR2 as SMNVEV (reference sequence). In DNA, the CDR3 is TGTGCCAGCAGTGCCACAGGAGGGTCTGACGAGCAGTACTTC. Translating gives CASSATGGSDEQYF.

This clonotype was detected ten times or more. V usage is TRBV27 and J usage is TRBJ1-6; D gene ambiguous. Trimming stripped 2 bases from V and 2 bases from J, with 4 bases between. Germline CDR1 reads MNHEY; CDR2 reads SMNVEV (reference sequence). The CDR3 totals 14 residues. The CDR3 sequence: CASSLGPYNSPLHF. The DNA of the CDR3 is TGTGCCAGCAGTTTAGGCCCCTATAATTCACCCCTCCACTTT.

This clonotype was detected only a few times. The rearrangement uses TRBV5-1 and TRBJ2-7; 10 nucleotides align to TRBD2. The CDR3 runs to 15 residues. Trimming at V came to 4 bases and at J to 3 bases, leaving 7 bases not matched to a gene. CDR1 and CDR2 from the germline V gene are SGHRS and YFSETQ. In nucleotides, the CDR3 is TGCGCCAGCAGCCCCACCTCTAGCGGGAGCTACGAGCAGTACTTC. Translation: CASSPTSSGSYEQYF.

In this sample, this clonotype turned up a few times. The rearrangement links TRBV5-1 to TRBJ2-6; D gene uncertain. Trimming took off 4 bases at V and 1 base at J, with 12 bases between the two ends. The CDR3 is 16 residues long. Per germline, CDR1 SGHRS and CDR2 YFSETQ. CDR3 residues: CASSGTETSGANVLTF. The CDR3 DNA sequence: TGCGCCAGCAGCGGAACAGAAACTTCTGGGGCCAACGTCCTGACTTTC.

This clonotype was recorded at least ten times. This rearrangement joins TRBV28 to TRBJ1-5, with D tentatively TRBD1 (5 bases). CDR1 and CDR2 from the germline V gene are MDHEN and SYDVKM. This CDR3 is 18 amino acids long. The V and J ends lost 5 bases and 0 bases respectively, with 20 bases between them. In DNA, the CDR3 is TGTGCCAGCAGTCCCCCCACTAGACAGACCACTAGCAATCAGCCCCAGCATTTT. Its protein product is CASSPPTRQTTSNQPQHF.